What follows are 7 T cell receptor beta chains derived from one specimen sequenced in a study of post-analysis software for immune sequencing data. Study-wide results and limits: Patients showed TRBV5-6, TRBV5-1 and TRBV20-1 among a few TRBV segments more frequent than in controls.

Unique-molecular-identifier-tagged TCR beta cDNA libraries were used. One entry per CDR3 protein results from TCRdb running MiXCR on the PCR reads. The sample has around 500,000 distinct CDR3 sequences; around 31% are singletons. These receptors lack a known antigen. The sample consisted of blood. The receptors come from a girl aged 2-17 years with multiple sclerosis.

J is TRBJ1-1 and V is TRBV5-1; 8 nucleotides match TRBD1. The V and J ends lost 4 bases and 4 bases, in that order; junction bases with no gene match: 3. CDR1 and CDR2 from the germline V gene are SGHRS and YFSETQ. The CDR3 is 13 residues long. DNA for the CDR3: TGCGCCAGCAGCCCAGGGGGCTTCACTGAAGCTTTCTTT. Protein: CASSPGGFTEAFF.

The chain joins TRBV12-3 or TRBV12-4 to TRBJ1-5, with D hard to call. The V end was cut by 0 bases, the J end by 4 bases, with 16 bases between. The CDR3 sequence is 17 residues long. The chain's CDR3 is CASSLARPGPRNQPQHF. The CDR3 DNA is TGTGCCAGCAGTTTAGCCCGGCCAGGCCCTCGAAATCAGCCCCAGCATTTT.

The gene calls are TRBV7-8 and TRBJ1-4, with TRBD1 matching over 12 bases. Trimming at V came to 0 bases and at J to 4 bases, leaving 6 bases not matched to a gene. Germline loops: CDR1 SGHVS, CDR2 FQNEAQ. This CDR3 has 18 residues. This chain's CDR3 is CASSLARGQGAFNEKLFF. CDR3 coding DNA: TGTGCCAGCAGCTTAGCGCGGGGACAGGGGGCGTTTAATGAAAAACTGTTTTTT.

A few counts support this clonotype. The chain is built from TRBV5-1 and TRBJ2-3; TRBD1 is a possible D gene (6 bases). The V gene's germline CDR1 is SGHRS and CDR2 YFSETQ. Trimming took 0 bases from V and 6 from J, leaving 14 bases between them. The CDR3 extends over 15 amino acids. CDR3 sequence: CASSLEGVRYDTQYF. CDR3 coding DNA: TGCGCCAGCAGCTTGGAGGGGGTCCGATATGATACGCAGTATTTT.

This sequence joins TRBV7-9 and TRBJ2-1; 9 bases are a match to TRBD2. Germline CDR1 is SEHNR and CDR2 is FQNEAQ (reference sequence). The CDR3 sequence is 14 residues long. V gave up 1 base and J gave up 8 bases; unmatched junction bases: 3. The CDR3: CASSLVLAGYEQFF. The CDR3 DNA sequence: TGTGCCAGCAGCTTAGTACTAGCGGGCTATGAGCAGTTCTTC.

The sample holds a few counts of this clonotype. The V gene is TRBV7-8, the J gene TRBJ2-1; D not certain. Germline V gene sequence: CDR1 SGHVS, CDR2 FQNEAQ. The CDR3 is made up of 15 amino acids. Trimming stripped 5 bases from V and 4 bases from J, with 15 bases between. The CDR3 DNA sequence: TGTGCCAGCAGCCCGAGGAACCCGACTTACAATGAGCAGTTCTTC. This translates into CASSPRNPTYNEQFF.

The J gene is TRBJ1-2, the V gene TRBV29-1; no clear D. This CDR3 has 12 residues. V dropped 0 bases and J dropped 1 base, with 3 bases sitting between them. The germline V gene encodes CDR1 SQVTM and CDR2 ANQGSEA. Here the CDR3 DNA reads TGCAGCGTTGAAGACAGTAACTATGGCTACACCTTC. Translated: CSVEDSNYGYTF. The whole variable domain, filled in from reference TRBV29-1 and TRBJ1-2, reads SAVISQKPSRDICQRGTSLTIQCQVDSQVTMMFWYRQQPGQSLTLIATANQGSEATYESGFVIDKFPISRPNLTFSTLTVSNMSPEDSSIYLCSVEDSNYGYTFGSGTRLTVV.